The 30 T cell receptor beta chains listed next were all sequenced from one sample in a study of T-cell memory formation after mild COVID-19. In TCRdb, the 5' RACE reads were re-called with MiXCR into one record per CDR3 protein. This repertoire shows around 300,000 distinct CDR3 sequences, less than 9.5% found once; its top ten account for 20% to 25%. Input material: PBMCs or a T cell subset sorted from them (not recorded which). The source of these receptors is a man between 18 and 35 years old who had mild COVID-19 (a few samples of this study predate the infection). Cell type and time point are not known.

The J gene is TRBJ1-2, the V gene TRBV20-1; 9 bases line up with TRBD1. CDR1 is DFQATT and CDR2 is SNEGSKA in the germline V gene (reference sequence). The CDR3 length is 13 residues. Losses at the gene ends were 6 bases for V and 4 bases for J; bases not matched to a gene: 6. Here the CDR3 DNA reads TGCAGTGCAAATGACAGGGGGACCTATGGCTACACCTTC. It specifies CSANDRGTYGYTF.

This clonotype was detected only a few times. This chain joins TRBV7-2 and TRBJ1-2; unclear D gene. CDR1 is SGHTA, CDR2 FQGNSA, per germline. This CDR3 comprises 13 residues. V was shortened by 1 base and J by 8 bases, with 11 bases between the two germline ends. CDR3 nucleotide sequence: TGTGCCAGCAGCTTAGGGGAGGGAAGAGGCTACACCTTC. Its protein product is CASSLGEGRGYTF.

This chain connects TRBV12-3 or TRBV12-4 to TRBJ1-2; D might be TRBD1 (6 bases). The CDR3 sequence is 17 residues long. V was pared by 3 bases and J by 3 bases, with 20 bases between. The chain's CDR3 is CASSFLPFHRVYYGYTF. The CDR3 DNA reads TGTGCCAGCAGTTTCTTACCGTTTCACAGGGTATACTATGGCTACACCTTC.

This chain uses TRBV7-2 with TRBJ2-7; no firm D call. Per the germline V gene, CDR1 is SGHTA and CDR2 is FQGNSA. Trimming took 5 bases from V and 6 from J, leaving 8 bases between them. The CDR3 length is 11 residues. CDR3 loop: CASSLLVEQYF. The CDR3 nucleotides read TGTGCCAGCAGCCTCCTAGTCGAGCAGTACTTC. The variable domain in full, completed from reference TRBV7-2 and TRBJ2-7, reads GAGVSQSPSNKVTEKGKDVELRCDPISGHTALYWYRQSLGQGLEFLIYFQGNSAPDKSGLPSDRFSAERTGGSVSTLTIQRTQQEDSAVYLCASSLLVEQYFGPGTRLTVT.

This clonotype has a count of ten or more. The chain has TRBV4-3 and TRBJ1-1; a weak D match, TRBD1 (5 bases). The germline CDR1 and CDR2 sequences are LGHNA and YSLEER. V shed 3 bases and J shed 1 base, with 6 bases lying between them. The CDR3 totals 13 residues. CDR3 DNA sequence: TGCGCCAGCAGCCACCAGGGGAACACTGAAGCTTTCTTT. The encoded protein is CASSHQGNTEAFF.

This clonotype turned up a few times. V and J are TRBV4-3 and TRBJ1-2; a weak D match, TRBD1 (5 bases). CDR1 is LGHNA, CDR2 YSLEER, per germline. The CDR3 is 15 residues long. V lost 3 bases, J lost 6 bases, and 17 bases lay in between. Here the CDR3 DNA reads TGCGCCAGCAGCCAGGTCGGGACGGCGGGGGATGGCTACACCTTC. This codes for CASSQVGTAGDGYTF.

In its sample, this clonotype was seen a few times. CDR3 nucleotides: TGTGCCAGCATGGACAGGGTCACTGAAGCTTTCTTT. It is translated as CASMDRVTEAFF. This rearrangement joins TRBV6-1 to TRBJ1-1, with 8 bases matching TRBD1. The germline V gene has CDR1 MNHNS and CDR2 SASEGT. The V segment lost 7 bases and the J segment 4 bases; nucleotides outside the gene matches: 2. The CDR3 totals 12 residues.

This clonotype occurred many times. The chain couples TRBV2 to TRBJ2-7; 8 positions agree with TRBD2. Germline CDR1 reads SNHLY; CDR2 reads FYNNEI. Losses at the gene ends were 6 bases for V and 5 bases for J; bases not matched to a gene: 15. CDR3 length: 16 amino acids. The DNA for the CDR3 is TGTGCCAGCAGGGGATCCCTCCGGGGGGGAAAAAACGAGCAGTACGTC. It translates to CASRGSLRGGKNEQYV.

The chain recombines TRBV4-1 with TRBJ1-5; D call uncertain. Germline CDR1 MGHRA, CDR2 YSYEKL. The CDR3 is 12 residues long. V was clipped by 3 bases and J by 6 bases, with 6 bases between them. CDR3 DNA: TGCGCCAGCAGCCAGTTCGGTCAGCCCCAGCATTTT. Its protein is CASSQFGQPQHF.

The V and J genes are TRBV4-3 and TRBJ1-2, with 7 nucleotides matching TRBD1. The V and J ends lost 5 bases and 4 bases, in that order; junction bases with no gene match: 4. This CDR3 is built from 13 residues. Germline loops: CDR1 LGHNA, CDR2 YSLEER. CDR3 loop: CASSRQGSYGYTF. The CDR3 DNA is TGCGCCAGCAGCAGACAGGGAAGCTATGGCTACACCTTC.

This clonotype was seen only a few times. CDR3 sequence reads: CASSSPGTYGYTF. In nucleotides, the CDR3 is TGTGCCAGCAGCTCACCCGGGACTTATGGCTACACCTTC. V usage is TRBV7-9 and J usage is TRBJ1-2; tentative D call: TRBD1 (5 bases). The CDR3 contains 13 residues. Germline values: CDR1 SEHNR, CDR2 FQNEAQ (reference sequence). V shed 4 bases and J shed 5 bases, with 11 bases lying between them.

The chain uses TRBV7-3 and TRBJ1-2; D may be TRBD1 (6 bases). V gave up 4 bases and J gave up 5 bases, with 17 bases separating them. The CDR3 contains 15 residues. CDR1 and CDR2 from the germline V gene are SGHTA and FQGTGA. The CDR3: CASSYSSGTPYGYTF. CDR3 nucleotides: TGTGCCAGCAGCTACTCGTCCGGGACACCGTATGGCTACACCTTC.

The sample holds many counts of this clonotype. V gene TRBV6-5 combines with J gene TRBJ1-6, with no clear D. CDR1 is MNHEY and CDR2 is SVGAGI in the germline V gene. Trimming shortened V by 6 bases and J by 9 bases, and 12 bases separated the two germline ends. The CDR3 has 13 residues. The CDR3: CASSPRGGSPLHF. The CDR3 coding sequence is TGTGCCAGCAGCCCGCGGGGTGGTTCACCCCTCCACTTT.

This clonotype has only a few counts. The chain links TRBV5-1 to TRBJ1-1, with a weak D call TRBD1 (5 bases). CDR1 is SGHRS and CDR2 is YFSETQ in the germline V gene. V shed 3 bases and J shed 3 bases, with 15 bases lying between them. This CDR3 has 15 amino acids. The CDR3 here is CASSWGDRSYTEAFF. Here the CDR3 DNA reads TGCGCCAGCAGCTGGGGAGACAGAAGCTACACTGAAGCTTTCTTT.

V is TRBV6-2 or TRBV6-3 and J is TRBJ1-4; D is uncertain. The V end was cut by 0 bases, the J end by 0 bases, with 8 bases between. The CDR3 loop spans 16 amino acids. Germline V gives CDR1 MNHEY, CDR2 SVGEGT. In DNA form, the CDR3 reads TGTGCCAGCAGTTACTCGGAGAGTGCAACTAATGAAAAACTGTTTTTT. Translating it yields CASSYSESATNEKLFF.

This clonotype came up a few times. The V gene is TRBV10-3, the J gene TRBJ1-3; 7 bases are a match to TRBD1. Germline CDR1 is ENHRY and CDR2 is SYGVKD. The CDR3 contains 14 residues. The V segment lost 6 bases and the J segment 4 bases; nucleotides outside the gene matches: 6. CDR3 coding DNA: TGTGCCATCAGCCTACAGGGGCCAGGAAACACCATATATTTT. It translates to CAISLQGPGNTIYF.

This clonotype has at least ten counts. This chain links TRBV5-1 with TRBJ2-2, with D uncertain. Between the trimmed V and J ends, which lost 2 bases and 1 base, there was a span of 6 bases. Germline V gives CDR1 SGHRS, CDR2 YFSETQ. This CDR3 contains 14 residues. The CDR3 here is CASSFSQNTGELFF. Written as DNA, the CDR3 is TGCGCCAGCAGCTTTTCACAGAACACCGGGGAGCTGTTTTTT. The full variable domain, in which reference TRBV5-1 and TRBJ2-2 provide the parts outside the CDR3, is KAGVTQTPRYLIKTRGQQVTLSCSPISGHRSVSWYQQTPGQGLQFLFEYFSETQRNKGNFPGRFSGRQFSNSRSEMNVSTLELGDSALYLCASSFSQNTGELFFGEGSRLTVL.

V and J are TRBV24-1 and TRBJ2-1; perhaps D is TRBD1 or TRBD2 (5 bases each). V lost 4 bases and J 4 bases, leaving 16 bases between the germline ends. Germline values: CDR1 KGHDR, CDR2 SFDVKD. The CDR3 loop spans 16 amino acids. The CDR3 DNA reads TGTGCCACCAGTGACATCCGGGACGCTTTATACAATGAGCAGTTCTTC. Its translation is CATSDIRDALYNEQFF.

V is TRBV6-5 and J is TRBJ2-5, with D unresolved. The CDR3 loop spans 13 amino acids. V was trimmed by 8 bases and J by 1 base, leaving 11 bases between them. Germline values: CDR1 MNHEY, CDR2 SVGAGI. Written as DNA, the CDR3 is TGTGCCAGCTTATGGAGCCTCCAAGAGACCCAGTACTTC. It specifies CASLWSLQETQYF.

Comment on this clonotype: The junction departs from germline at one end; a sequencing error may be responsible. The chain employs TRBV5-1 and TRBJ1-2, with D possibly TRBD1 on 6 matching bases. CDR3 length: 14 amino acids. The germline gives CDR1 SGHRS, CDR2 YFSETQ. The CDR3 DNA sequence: TGCGCCAGAAGCTTGACCCCAGGGGACTATGGCTACACCTTC. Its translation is CARSLTPGDYGYTF.

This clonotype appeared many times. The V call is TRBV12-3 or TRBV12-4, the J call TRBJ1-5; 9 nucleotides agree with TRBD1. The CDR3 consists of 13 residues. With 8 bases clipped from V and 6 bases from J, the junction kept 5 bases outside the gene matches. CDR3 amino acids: CASRDRVVQPQHF. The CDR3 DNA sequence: TGTGCCAGCCGGGACAGGGTAGTTCAGCCCCAGCATTTT.

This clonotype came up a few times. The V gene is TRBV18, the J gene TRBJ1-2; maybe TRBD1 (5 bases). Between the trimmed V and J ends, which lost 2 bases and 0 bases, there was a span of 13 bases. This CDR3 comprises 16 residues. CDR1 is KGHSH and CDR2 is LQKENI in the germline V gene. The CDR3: CASSPGASEPNYGYTF. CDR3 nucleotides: TGTGCCAGCTCACCAGGGGCTTCAGAACCTAACTATGGCTACACCTTC.

CDR3 residues: CASSPSGSGEQYV. The CDR3 region has the DNA TGTGCCAGCTCACCATCAGGTTCGGGCGAGCAGTACGTC. This chain links TRBV18 with TRBJ2-7; D is uncertain. V gave up 2 bases and J gave up 6 bases, with 11 bases separating them. CDR3 length: 13 amino acids. Looked up from germline, CDR1 is KGHSH and CDR2 is LQKENI.

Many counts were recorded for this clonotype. As DNA, the CDR3 is TGTGCCAGCAGCAGGACTAGCGGGGGGTCAGATACGCAGTATTTT. Its protein product is CASSRTSGGSDTQYF. V and J are TRBV25-1 and TRBJ2-3; 14 nucleotides align to TRBD2. There are 15 residues in the CDR3. Germline CDR1 is MGHDK and CDR2 is SYGVNS. Trimming took 6 bases from V and 4 from J; bases not matched to a gene: 3.

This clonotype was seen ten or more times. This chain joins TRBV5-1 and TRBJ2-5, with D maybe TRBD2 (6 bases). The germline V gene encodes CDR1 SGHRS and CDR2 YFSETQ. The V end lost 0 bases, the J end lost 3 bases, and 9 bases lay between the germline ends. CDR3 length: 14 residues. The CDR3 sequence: CASSLGTTKETQYF. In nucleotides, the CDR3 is TGCGCCAGCAGCTTGGGGACTACTAAAGAGACCCAGTACTTC.

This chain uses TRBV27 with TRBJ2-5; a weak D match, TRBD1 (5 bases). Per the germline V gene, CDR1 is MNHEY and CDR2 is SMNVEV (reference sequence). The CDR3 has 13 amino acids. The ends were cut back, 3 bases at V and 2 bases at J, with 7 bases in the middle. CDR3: CASSFDSQETQYF. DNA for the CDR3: TGTGCCAGCAGTTTTGACAGTCAAGAGACCCAGTACTTC.

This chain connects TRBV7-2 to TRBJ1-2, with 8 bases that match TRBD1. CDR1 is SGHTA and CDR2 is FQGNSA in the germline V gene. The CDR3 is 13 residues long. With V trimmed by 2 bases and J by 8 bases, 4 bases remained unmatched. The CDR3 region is CASSLLQGDGYTF. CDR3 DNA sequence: TGTGCCAGCAGCTTATTACAGGGGGACGGCTACACCTTC.

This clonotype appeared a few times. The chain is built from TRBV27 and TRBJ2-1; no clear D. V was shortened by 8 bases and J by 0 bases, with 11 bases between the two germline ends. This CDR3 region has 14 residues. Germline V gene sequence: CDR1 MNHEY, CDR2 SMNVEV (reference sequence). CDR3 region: CASGRHRSYNEQFF. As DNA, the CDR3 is TGTGCCAGCGGTCGACACCGCTCCTACAATGAGCAGTTCTTC.

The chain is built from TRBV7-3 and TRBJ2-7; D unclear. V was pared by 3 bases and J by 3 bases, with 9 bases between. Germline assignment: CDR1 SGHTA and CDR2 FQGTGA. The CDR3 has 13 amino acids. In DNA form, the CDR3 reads TGTGCCAGCAGCTTCTTGCGGTGCTACGAGCAGTACTTC. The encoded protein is CASSFLRCYEQYF.

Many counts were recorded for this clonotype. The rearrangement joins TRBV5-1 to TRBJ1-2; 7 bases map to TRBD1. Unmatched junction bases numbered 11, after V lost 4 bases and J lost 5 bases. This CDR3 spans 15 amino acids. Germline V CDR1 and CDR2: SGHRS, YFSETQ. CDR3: CASSPDPQGFYGYTF. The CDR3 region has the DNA TGCGCCAGCAGCCCGGACCCACAGGGGTTTTATGGCTACACCTTC.